A single TCR beta chain is shown here with its context. This sample is part of a study of blood T cell repertoires in COVID-19. For the study at large: Acute and convalescent COVID-19 specimens originated in the United States, Italy and Spain.

The CDR3 spans 16 residues. Per germline, CDR1 KGHSH and CDR2 LQKENI. The trim removed 4 bases at V and 7 bases at J, leaving 14 bases unmatched. Generated by immunoSEQ multiplex PCR, the TCRdb table keeps only in-frame clones and is missing some. The repertoire has 250,000 to 350,000 clones, 75% to 90% of them found once; the top ten carry approximately 2%. The TCR was taken from a man aged 18-30 years with active or convalescent COVID-19. The chain carries TRBV18 and TRBJ2-7, with TRBD2 identical over 9 bases. Sequencing input: peripheral blood. The CDR3, as DNA: TGTGCCAGCTCACGAACCGGGACTAGCATGGGTCGGGAGCAGTACTTC. Protein: CASSRTGTSMGREQYF.